A selection of T cell receptor beta chains follows, all from one sample in a study of blood T cell repertoires in COVID-19. Produced via immunoSEQ multiplex PCR; TCRdb's table is partial and in-frame only. The sample lists about 170,000 clones, around 87% occurring once. The sequenced sample consisted of peripheral blood. These receptors all come from a man aged 18 to 35 with active or convalescent COVID-19. The CDR3 runs from the conserved cysteine through the conserved F or W. Fields, in order: D gene, J gene, V gene, clone size, CDR3 DNA, CDR3 protein. D genes are given only for firm matches. For some rows the clone size is stated as once, few or many, or as a class when expanded; others skip it.

>.|TRBJ1-2|TRBV4-1|few
TGCGCCAGCAGCCCTTCCGCGTCCTATGGCTACACCTTC
CASSPSASYGYTF
>TRBD2|TRBJ2-1|TRBV5-6|.
TGTGCCAGCAGCTTGTCCGGGACTAGCCTCTACAATGAGCAGTTCTTC
CASSLSGTSLYNEQFF
>TRBD2|TRBJ2-1|TRBV6-4|.
TGTGCCAGCAGTGTTGGCCTAGCGGGAAATAATGAGCAGTTCTTC
CASSVGLAGNNEQFF
>TRBD1|TRBJ1-3|TRBV15|.
TGTGCCACCACTGCAGACAGGGGCTCTGGAAACACCATATATTTT
CATTADRGSGNTIYF
>.|TRBJ2-1|TRBV5-6|.
TGTGCCAGCAGCCGAAGCTTAGAGCAGTTCTTC
CASSRSLEQFF
>.|TRBJ1-1|TRBV4-1|few
TGCGCCAGCAGCCGCACAATGGACAGTCTACTGATGAACACTGAAGCTTTCTTT
CASSRTMDSLLMNTEAFF
>.|TRBJ1-6|TRBV19|.
TGTGCCAGTAGCGGATTGACGGGAAATTCACCCCTCCACTTT
CASSGLTGNSPLHF
>TRBD1|TRBJ1-6|TRBV7-2|.
TGTGCCAGCAGCTTTCGCACAGGGGGTTCACCCCTCCACTTT
CASSFRTGGSPLHF
>TRBD1|TRBJ1-1|TRBV11-2|.
TGTGCCAGCAGAAGTCCCGGGACAGGGTGGGAAGCTTTCTTT
CASRSPGTGWEAFF
>TRBD1|TRBJ1-2|TRBV7-9|.
TGTGCCAGCAGCCTGACAGGGAACGATGGCTACACCTTC
CASSLTGNDGYTF
>.|TRBJ2-1|TRBV6-5|.
TGTGCCAGCGGTCCGACGGGTTCCTACAATGAGCAGTTCTTC
CASGPTGSYNEQFF
>TRBD1|TRBJ2-5|TRBV24-1|.
TGTGCCACCAGTGACCGTGGGACAGGGGTCGGAGAGACCCAGTACTTC
CATSDRGTGVGETQYF
>.|TRBJ2-3|TRBV30|.
TGTGCCTGGACAGAGGGTCCAGATACGCAGTATTTT
CAWTEGPDTQYF
>.|TRBJ2-3|TRBV28|.
TGTGCCATCGAGGACTCTGGGAGAGCTAGCACAGATACGCAGTATTTT
CAIEDSGRASTDTQYF
>TRBD2|TRBJ2-7|TRBV30|.
TGTGCCTGGGGGATAGCGGGAAGCTCCTACGAGCAGTACTTC
CAWGIAGSSYEQYF
>TRBD1|TRBJ1-2|TRBV7-9|.
TGTGCCAGCAGCTTTGCAGGGGGAACTAACTATGGCTACACCTTC
CASSFAGGTNYGYTF
>.|TRBJ2-3|TRBV6-2/TRBV6-3|.
TGTGCCAGCAGTTCCCTGGTGACAGGACCTCTTTTT
CASSSLVTGPLF
>.|TRBJ1-1|TRBV10-3|.
TGTGCCATTCGATTGGGAGTTAACACTGAAGCTTTCTTT
CAIRLGVNTEAFF
>.|TRBJ1-1|TRBV25-1|.
TGTGCCAGCACCGAAGGTGAGGTCACTGAAGCTTTCTTT
CASTEGEVTEAFF
>.|TRBJ1-2|TRBV3-1/TRBV3-2|.
TGTGCCAGCAGCCAAAGAGGGTTCTATGGCTACACCTTC
CASSQRGFYGYTF
>.|TRBJ1-5|TRBV6-8|.
TGTGCCAGCAGACACCCTTTTTATAGCAATCAGCCCCAGCATTTT
CASRHPFYSNQPQHF
>TRBD1|TRBJ1-4|TRBV4-3|once
TGCGCCAGCAGCCACGGGCAGGGGGCCGGTGAAAAACTGTTTTTT
CASSHGQGAGEKLFF
>.|TRBJ2-3|TRBV28|.
TGTGCCAGCAGTTTACCCCTAAATACGCAGTATTTT
CASSLPLNTQYF
>TRBD1|TRBJ2-3|TRBV4-3|many
TGCGCCAGCAGCCAAGAGAGGACAGGGGGCTCAGATACGCAGTATTTT
CASSQERTGGSDTQYF
>TRBD1|TRBJ1-2|TRBV10-2|.
TGCGCCAGCAGACTCGGGACAGGGTACCCGGATGGCTACACCTTC
CASRLGTGYPDGYTF
>.|TRBJ2-1|TRBV30|.
TGTGCCTGGAGTGTTCACTCCCACGAACTTGAGCAGTTCTTC
CAWSVHSHELEQFF
>.|TRBJ1-6|TRBV5-1|.
TGCGCCAGCAGCTTGGTAGGGAGCCTCAGCTCCTATAATTCACCCCTCCACTTT
CASSLVGSLSSYNSPLHF
>TRBD2|TRBJ2-2|TRBV5-1|few
TGCGCCAGCAGCTCTAGCGGGAGAAGCACCGGGGAGCTGTTTTTT
CASSSSGRSTGELFF
>.|TRBJ2-7|TRBV5-6|.
TGTGCCAGCAGCACGACGACAGTCCTCGGGCAGTACTTC
CASSTTTVLGQYF
>.|TRBJ2-5|TRBV5-1|once
TGCGCCAGCAGCTTGGATCCAGGCGTCCAAGAGACCCAGTACTTC
CASSLDPGVQETQYF
>TRBD1|TRBJ1-6|TRBV5-1|few
TGCGCCAGCAGCTCCGAGTCGACAGGGGTTAATTCACCCCTCCACTTT
CASSSESTGVNSPLHF
>TRBD2|TRBJ2-7|TRBV7-8|.
TGTGCCAGCAGCTCCCGAGCGGGGGTCGGGAGAATCGAGCAGTACTTC
CASSSRAGVGRIEQYF
>TRBD2|TRBJ2-1|TRBV9|.
TGTGCCAGCAGCGTAGTCGGGACTAGCGCGTTCAATGAGCAGTTCTTC
CASSVVGTSAFNEQFF
>.|TRBJ1-1|TRBV28|.
TGTGCCAGCAGTTTATTAACCGGTGAAGCTTTCTTT
CASSLLTGEAFF
>.|TRBJ2-2|TRBV11-3|.
TGTGCCAGCAGCTTAGGCAGGGGCCGGGAGCTGTTTTTT
CASSLGRGRELFF
>.|TRBJ1-6|TRBV3-1/TRBV3-2|.
TGTGCCAGCAGCCAAGTTGATGAGAATTCACCCCTCCACTTT
CASSQVDENSPLHF
>.|TRBJ1-1|TRBV5-1|.
TGCGCCAGCAGCTTCACGGGGGTGAACACTGAAGCTTTCTTT
CASSFTGVNTEAFF
>TRBD2|TRBJ2-7|TRBV7-2|few
TGTGCCAGCAGCTCAGGACTAGCGGGACTGAGCTCCTACGAGCAGTACTTC
CASSSGLAGLSSYEQYF
>.|TRBJ1-1|TRBV4-3|once
TGCGCCAGCAGCCAAGCTGTTGGGGCGCAACAACCAAGGGTGAACACTGAAGCTTTCTTT
CASSQAVGAQQPRVNTEAFF
>TRBD1|TRBJ2-7|TRBV7-9|.
TGTGCCAGCAGCCACGTAAACGGGACAGGGCTTGGCGAGCAGTACTTC
CASSHVNGTGLGEQYF
>.|TRBJ1-1|TRBV18|.
TGTGCCAGCTCACCACAGACTCCCGGGTGGAGTGATGAAGCTTTCTTT
CASSPQTPGWSDEAFF
>.|TRBJ2-2|TRBV9|.
TGTGCCAGCAGCGTAGTAAACAGGCTCACCGGGGAGCTGTTTTTT
CASSVVNRLTGELFF
>.|TRBJ1-4|TRBV5-1|.
TGCGCCAGCAGTCCGGGTGGGGCCATCTCTGAAAAACTGTTTTTT
CASSPGGAISEKLFF
>.|TRBJ1-1|TRBV6-2/TRBV6-3|.
TGTGCCAGCAGTCCAGGGTCGGAGATCACTGAAGCTTTCTTT
CASSPGSEITEAFF